This T cell receptor beta chain derives from a study of cytomegalovirus exposure and HLA in healthy donors. PCR amplification relied on 60 Vbeta primers (plus 13 Jbeta primers). Some clones are missing from TCRdb's copy, which holds only in-frame ones; the method was immunoSEQ multiplex PCR. The sample lists 140,000 to 150,000 clones; nearly 80% were seen once. Unmatched junction bases numbered 1, after V lost 4 bases and J lost 3 bases. CDR3 length equals 13 residues. Germline CDR1 is KGHSH and CDR2 is LQKENI. V is TRBV18 and J is TRBJ1-2; 8 bases line up with TRBD1. The receptor comes from a man aged 35-49 years in good health and CMV-seropositive. Source material: PBMCs. CDR3 nucleotide sequence: TGTGCCAGCTCACAGGGACAGGACTATGGCTACACCTTC. Translated: CASSQGQDYGYTF.